This TCR beta chain was profiled in a study of immune cell composition in non-small cell lung cancer. CDR3 length: 15 residues. Germline values: CDR1 LGHNA, CDR2 YSLEER. Trimming at V came to 0 bases and at J to 5 bases, leaving 4 bases not matched to a gene. Generated by immunoSEQ multiplex PCR, the TCRdb table keeps only in-frame clones and is missing some. The repertoire holds over 3,000 clones, around 80% seen once, with roughly 7.5% in the top ten. This receptor was identified in a human donor with non-small cell lung cancer. This chain links TRBV4-3 with TRBJ1-2; TRBD1 matches at 9 bases. The sequenced sample was lung tumor tissue. This CDR3 is CASSQDLGQGYGYTF. In DNA form, the CDR3 reads TGCGCCAGCAGCCAAGACCTCGGACAGGGGTATGGCTACACCTTC.